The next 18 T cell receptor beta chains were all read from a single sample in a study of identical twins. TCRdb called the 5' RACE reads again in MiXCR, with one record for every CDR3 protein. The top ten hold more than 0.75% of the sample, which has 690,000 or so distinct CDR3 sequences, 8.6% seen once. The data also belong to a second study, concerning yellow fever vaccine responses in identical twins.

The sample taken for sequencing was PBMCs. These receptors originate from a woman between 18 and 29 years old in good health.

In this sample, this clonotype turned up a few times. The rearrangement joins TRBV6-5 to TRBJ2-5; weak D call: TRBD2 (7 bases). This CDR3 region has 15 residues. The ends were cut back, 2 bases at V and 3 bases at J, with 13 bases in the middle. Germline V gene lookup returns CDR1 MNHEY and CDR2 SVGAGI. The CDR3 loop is CASSYPGGTKETQYF. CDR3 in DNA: TGTGCCAGCAGTTACCCCGGGGGGACAAAAGAGACCCAGTACTTC.

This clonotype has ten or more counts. The DNA for the CDR3 is TGCAGTGCTAGGGACAGCCAAGAGACCCAGTACTTC. It yields the protein CSARDSQETQYF. The chain has TRBV20-1 and TRBJ2-5, with D maybe TRBD1 (6 bases). Trimming removed 3 bases at V and 1 base at J, with 6 bases between. Germline V gene lookup returns CDR1 DFQATT and CDR2 SNEGSKA (reference sequence). This CDR3 contains 12 residues.

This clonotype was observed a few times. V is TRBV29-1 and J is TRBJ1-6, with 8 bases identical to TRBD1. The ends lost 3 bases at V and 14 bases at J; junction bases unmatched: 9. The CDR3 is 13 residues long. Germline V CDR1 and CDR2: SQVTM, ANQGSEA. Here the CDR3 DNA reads TGCAGCGTTGAGGCTGGACAGGGTGGGTCCCTCCACTTT. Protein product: CSVEAGQGGSLHF. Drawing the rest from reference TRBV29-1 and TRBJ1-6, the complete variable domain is SAVISQKPSRDICQRGTSLTIQCQVDSQVTMMFWYRQQPGQSLTLIATANQGSEATYESGFVIDKFPISRPNLTFSTLTVSNMSPEDSSIYLCSVEAGQGGSLHFGNGTRLTVT.

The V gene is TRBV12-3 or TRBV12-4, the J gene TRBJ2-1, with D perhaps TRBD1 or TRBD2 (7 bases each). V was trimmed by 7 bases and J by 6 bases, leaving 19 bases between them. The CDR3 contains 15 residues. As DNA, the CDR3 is TGTGCCAGCACCGAGGGAGGGGGCCCGTCCAATGAGCAGTTCTTC. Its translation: CASTEGGGPSNEQFF.

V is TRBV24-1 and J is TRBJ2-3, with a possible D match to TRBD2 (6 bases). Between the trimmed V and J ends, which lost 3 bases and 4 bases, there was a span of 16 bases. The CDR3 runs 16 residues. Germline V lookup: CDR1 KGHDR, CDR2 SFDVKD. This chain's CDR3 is CATSDPSGFSPDTQYF. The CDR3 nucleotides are TGTGCCACCAGTGATCCGAGCGGGTTCTCGCCAGATACGCAGTATTTT.

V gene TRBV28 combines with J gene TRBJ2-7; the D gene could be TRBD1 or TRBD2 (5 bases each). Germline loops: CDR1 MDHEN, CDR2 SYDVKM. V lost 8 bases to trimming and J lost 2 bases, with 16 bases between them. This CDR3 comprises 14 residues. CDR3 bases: TGTGCCAGCCGAGGGGAGCAGCCGGCCTACGAGCAGTACTTC. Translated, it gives CASRGEQPAYEQYF. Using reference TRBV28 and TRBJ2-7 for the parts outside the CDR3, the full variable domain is DVKVTQSSRYLVKRTGEKVFLECVQDMDHENMFWYRQDPGLGLRLIYFSYDVKMKEKGDIPEGYSVSREKKERFSLILESASTNQTSMYLCASRGEQPAYEQYFGPGTRLTVT.

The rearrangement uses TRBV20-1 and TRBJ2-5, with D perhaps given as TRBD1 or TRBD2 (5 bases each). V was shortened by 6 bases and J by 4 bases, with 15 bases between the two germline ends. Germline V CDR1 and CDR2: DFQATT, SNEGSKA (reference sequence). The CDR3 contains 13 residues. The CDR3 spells CSARVGGGETQYF. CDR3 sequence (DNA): TGCAGTGCCAGGGTGGGTGGGGGAGAGACCCAGTACTTC.

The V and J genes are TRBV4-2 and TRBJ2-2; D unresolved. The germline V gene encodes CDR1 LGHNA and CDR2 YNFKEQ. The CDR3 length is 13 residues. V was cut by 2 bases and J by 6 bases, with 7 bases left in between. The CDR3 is CASSQNPAGELFF. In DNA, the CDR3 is TGTGCCAGCAGCCAAAACCCGGCCGGGGAGCTGTTTTTT.

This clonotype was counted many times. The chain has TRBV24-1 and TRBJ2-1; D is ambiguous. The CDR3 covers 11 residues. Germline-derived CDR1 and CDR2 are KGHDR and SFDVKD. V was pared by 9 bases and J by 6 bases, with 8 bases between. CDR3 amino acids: CATGLSNEQFF. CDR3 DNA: TGTGCCACCGGCCTTAGCAATGAGCAGTTCTTC.

The DNA for the CDR3 is TGCGCCAGCAGTTCGGGCAGAAACTACGAGCAGTACTTC. Residues: CASSSGRNYEQYF. The chain couples TRBV10-1 to TRBJ2-7, with D unresolved. Between the trimmed V and J ends, which lost 5 bases and 3 bases, there was a span of 11 bases. The germline CDR1 and CDR2 sequences are WNHNN and SYGVQD (reference sequence). The CDR3 runs 13 residues.

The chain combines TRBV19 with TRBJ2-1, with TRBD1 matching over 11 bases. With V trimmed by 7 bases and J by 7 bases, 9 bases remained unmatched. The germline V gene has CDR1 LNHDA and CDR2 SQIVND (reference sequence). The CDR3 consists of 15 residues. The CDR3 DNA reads TGTGCCAGTACCACCGGGACAGGGGGGATAAATGAGCAGTTCTTC. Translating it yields CASTTGTGGINEQFF.

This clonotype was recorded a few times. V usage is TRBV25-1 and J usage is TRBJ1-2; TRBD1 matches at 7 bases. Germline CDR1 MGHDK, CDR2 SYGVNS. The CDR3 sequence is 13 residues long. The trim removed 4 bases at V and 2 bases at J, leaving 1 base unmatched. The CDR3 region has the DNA TGTGCCAGCAGTGCGACAGGGAACTATGGCTACACCTTC. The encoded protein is CASSATGNYGYTF.

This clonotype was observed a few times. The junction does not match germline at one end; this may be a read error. The CDR3 DNA reads TGCAGTGCTAGAGATAAGGCGGCGGGACAGGGACACTTC. Encoded protein: CSARDKAAGQGHF. V gene TRBV20-1 combines with J gene TRBJ2-7; 9 positions agree with TRBD1. Per germline, CDR1 DFQATT and CDR2 SNEGSKA (reference sequence). The CDR3 sequence is 13 residues long.

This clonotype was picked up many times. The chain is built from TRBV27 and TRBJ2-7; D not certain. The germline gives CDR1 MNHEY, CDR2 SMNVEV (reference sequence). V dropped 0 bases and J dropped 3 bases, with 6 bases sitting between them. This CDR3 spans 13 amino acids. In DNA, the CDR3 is TGTGCCAGCAGTTTATCCCTTCACTACGAGCAGTACTTC. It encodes CASSLSLHYEQYF.

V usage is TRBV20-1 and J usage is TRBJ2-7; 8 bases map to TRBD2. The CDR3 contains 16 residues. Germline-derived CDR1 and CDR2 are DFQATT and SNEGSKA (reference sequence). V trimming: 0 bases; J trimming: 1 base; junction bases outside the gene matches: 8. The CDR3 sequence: CSARDRELAESYEQYF. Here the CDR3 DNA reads TGCAGTGCTAGAGATAGGGAACTAGCGGAATCCTACGAGCAGTACTTC.

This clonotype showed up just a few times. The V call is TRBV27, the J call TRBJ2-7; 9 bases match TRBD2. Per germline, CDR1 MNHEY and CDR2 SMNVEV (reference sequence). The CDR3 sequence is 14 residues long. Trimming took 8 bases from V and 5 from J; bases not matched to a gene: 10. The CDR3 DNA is TGTGCCAGCGGTCCGGGACTAGCTCTCAACGAGCAGTACTTC. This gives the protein CASGPGLALNEQYF.

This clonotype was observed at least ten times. The CDR3 DNA follows: TGCGCCAGCAGCTTGGAAGGGCTAAGCTATGGCTACACCTTC. Amino acids: CASSLEGLSYGYTF. The chain combines TRBV5-1 with TRBJ1-2; D is uncertain. CDR3 size: 14 residues. Germline CDR1 SGHRS, CDR2 YFSETQ. Deletions cut 0 bases from V and 4 bases from J, with 10 bases between.

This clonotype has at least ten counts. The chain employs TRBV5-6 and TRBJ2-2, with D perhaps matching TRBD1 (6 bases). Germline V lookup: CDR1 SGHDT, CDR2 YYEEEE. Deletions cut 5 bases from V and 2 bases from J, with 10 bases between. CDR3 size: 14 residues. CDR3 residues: CASSMTGNTGELFF. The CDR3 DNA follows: TGTGCCAGCAGTATGACAGGAAACACCGGGGAGCTGTTTTTT.